A single TCR beta chain is shown here with its context. Its antigen is still unknown. Base qualities are missing; no much larger clone stands one base away. For TCR beta library preparation, roughly 2.2 micrograms of genomic DNA were isolated from cryopreserved PBMCs. Longitudinal blood samples from CLL patients on ibrutinib monotherapy underwent high-throughput TCR beta sequencing. The patients were enrolled in a single-center, open-label phase 2 trial of ibrutinib monotherapy. These data belong to a study of cytotoxic CD8 clonotypes in ibrutinib-treated CLL (dated by TCRdb to the early 2020s). At the level of the whole study: In this cohort, 15 patients were treatment-naive and ten to twelve were relapsed/refractory, while roughly 18 had unmutated IGHV. Partial responses were observed in 24 patients and complete responses in 2; after a median follow-up of 68 months, remission was maintained in 15 or so patients and progression was observed in 12. The response samples were drawn at a median of approximately 12 months into treatment, with a range of about 6 to 36 months. An average of 255,043 productive templates and some 100,000 productive rearrangements was obtained per sample. Longitudinal samples were available for about 30% of the 86 trial participants. Cryopreserved peripheral blood mononuclear cells were collected at three points: before therapy, at response, and at either sustained remission or disease progression. Every remission and progressive disease sample was obtained while ibrutinib was still being received by the patients. Points the paper makes about the study in general: At baseline, clonality was higher than in age-matched healthy donors and showed a strong correlation with circulating CD8+ T-cell counts. Clonality increased at ibrutinib response, stayed stable in sustained remission, and fell back toward baseline at progression. Sampling times were not matched between patients in sustained remission and patients whose disease was progressing, and lymph node repertoires were not examined. Public clonotypes were found to be uncommon and were observed to contract or remain stable during treatment; the increase in clonality was shown to reflect expansion of private clonotypes at ibrutinib response.

The goal of deep resolution MiSeq sequencing was a depth between 1 in 1 million and 1 in 200,000 T cells, and coverage averaged 10x per clonotype. The immunoSEQ hsTCRB Kit was used to generate the TCR beta libraries. In the paper's pipeline: ImmunoSEQ Data Assistant and ImmunoSEQ Analyzer were used for data analysis, and V, D and J genes were assigned according to IMGT definitions. Clonality, which ranges from 0 to 1, was calculated by subtracting the normalized Shannon entropy of productive rearrangement frequencies from one. Only overrepresented clonotypes making up at least 0.05% of each patient's repertoire were included in the public clonotype analysis. Some 14 age-matched healthy donor repertoires from immuneACCESS served as clonality controls. The clones in this table, taken by TCRdb from immuneACCESS, are in-frame only. Not every clone is retained; where verified, under half of the shortfall comes from an unresolved V gene, and the cause of the rest is unknown. That table gives V, J and clone size, and the DNA gave D and trimming. Across this sample there are about 15,000 clones, with under 65% seen only once. Of the sample, under 40% is held by the ten largest clones.

The CDR3 starts with the cysteine, ends with the phenylalanine, and has 15 residues. Left in the record is the CDR3 DNA by itself, 45 bases read in frame from the first base. The germline V gene sets CDR1 to MGHDK and CDR2 to SYGVNS. V is pruned by 5 bases and J by 1 base, leaving 7 bases of the junction without a gene match. Recombination joined TRBV25-1 with TRBJ1-1; TRBD1 matches 7 bases in the middle. This clonotype was obtained from a human donor with chronic lymphocytic leukemia. The specimen was PBMCs, collected at a roughly 24-month disease-progression time point, from a patient treated with ibrutinib. The CDR3 protein sequence reads: CASSPIQGENTEAFF. The DNA sequence is given as TGTGCCAGCAGTCCTATCCAGGGGGAGAACACTGAAGCTTTCTTT.